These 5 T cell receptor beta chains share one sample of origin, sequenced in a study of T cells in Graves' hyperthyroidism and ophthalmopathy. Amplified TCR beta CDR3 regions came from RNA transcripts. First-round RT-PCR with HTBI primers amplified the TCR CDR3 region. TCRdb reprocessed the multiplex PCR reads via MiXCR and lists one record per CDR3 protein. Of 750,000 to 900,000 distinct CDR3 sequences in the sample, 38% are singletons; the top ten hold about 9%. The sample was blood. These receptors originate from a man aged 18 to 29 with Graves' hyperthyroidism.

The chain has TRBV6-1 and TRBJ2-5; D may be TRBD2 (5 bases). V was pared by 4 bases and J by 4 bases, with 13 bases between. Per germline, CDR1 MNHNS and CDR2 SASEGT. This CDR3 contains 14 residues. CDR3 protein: CASSGWGGGETQYF. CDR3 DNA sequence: TGTGCCAGCAGTGGGTGGGGTGGAGGAGAGACCCAGTACTTC.

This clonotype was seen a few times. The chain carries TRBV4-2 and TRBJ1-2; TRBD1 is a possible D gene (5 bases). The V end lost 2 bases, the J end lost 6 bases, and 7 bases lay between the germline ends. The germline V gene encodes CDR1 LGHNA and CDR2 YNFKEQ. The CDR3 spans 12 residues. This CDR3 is CASSQQGDGYTF. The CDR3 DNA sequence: TGTGCCAGCAGCCAACAGGGAGATGGCTACACCTTC.

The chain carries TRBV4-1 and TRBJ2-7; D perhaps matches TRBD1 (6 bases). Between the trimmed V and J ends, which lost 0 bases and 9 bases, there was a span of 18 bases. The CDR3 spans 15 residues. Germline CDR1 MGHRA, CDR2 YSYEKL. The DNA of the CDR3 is TGCGCCAGCAGCCAAGACCCAGGGGTCAGAGGTTGGCAGTACTTC. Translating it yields CASSQDPGVRGWQYF.

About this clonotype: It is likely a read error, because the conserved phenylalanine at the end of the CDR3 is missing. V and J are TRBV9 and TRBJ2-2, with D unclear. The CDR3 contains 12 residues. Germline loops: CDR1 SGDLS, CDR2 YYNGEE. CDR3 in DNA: TGTGCCAACAGCGTAGTGGGCGGGGAGCTGTTTTCT. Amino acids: CANSVVGGELFS.

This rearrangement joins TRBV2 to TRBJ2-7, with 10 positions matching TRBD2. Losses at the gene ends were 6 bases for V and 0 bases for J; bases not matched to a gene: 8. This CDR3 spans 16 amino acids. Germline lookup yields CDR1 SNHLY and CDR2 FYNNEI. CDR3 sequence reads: CASRRSGTSVSYEQYF. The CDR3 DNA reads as TGTGCCAGCAGACGATCCGGGACTAGCGTCTCCTACGAGCAGTACTTC.